Listed below are T cell receptor beta chains from one sample, sequenced in a study of early T cells in non-severe SARS-CoV-2 infection. TCRdb used MiXCR to reprocess the 5' RACE reads, holding one entry per CDR3 protein. The sample lists tens of thousands of distinct CDR3 sequences; 16% were seen once. This specimen consisted of whole blood, obtained at baseline. These receptors were taken from an adult who was a healthcare worker with PCR-confirmed SARS-CoV-2 infection or an uninfected control (not recorded which). Each CDR3 is given with its conserved first and last residue. Each record gives: J gene, clone size, V gene, CDR3 protein. The size of a clone is reported for some rows only, either as once, few or many, or as a class for expanded clones.

>TRBJ2-7|medium-sized|TRBV2
CASKLYWEQYF
>TRBJ2-3|few|TRBV7-3
CASSSTRDWDTDTQYF
>TRBJ2-7|.|TRBV4-3
CASRQGDRYEQYF
>TRBJ1-6|.|TRBV4-1
CASSQVTTENSPLHF
>TRBJ1-1|.|TRBV20-1
CSAIPPLMNTEAFF
>TRBJ2-3|many|TRBV12-3/TRBV12-4
CASSPASEDTQYF
>TRBJ2-3|few|TRBV5-1
CASSLAGGSTDTQYF
>TRBJ1-5|few|TRBV12-3/TRBV12-4
CASSLTRQPQHF
>TRBJ2-5|.|TRBV25-1
CASSEFLAGETQYF
>TRBJ1-1|.|TRBV7-2
CASSLGSGVEAFF
>TRBJ2-1|.|TRBV5-4
CASSLGSPHNEQFF
>TRBJ2-3|.|TRBV12-3/TRBV12-4
CASSFGQGADTQYF
>TRBJ1-5|.|TRBV27
CASSLGLGNQPQHF
>TRBJ2-7|.|TRBV19
CASSMTGSFAEQYF
>TRBJ2-7|few|TRBV7-9
CASSQGPALSYEQYF
>TRBJ1-1|.|TRBV6-2/TRBV6-3
CASCERNTEAFF
>TRBJ2-3|.|TRBV20-1
CSARVPRGTDTQYF
>TRBJ2-1|.|TRBV21-1
CASSKLSGGEQFF